Presented here are 30 T cell receptor beta chains from one specimen sequenced in a study of T cells after yellow fever vaccination. TCRdb re-analysed the 5' RACE reads in MiXCR, keeping a single row per CDR3 protein. Here the sample spans around 73,000 distinct CDR3 sequences, approximately 7.5% being singletons. This specimen consisted of CD8+ T cells sorted from PBMCs, obtained on the day of the yellow fever booster vaccination. The receptor set was obtained from a man aged 30 to 45 who received the YFV17D yellow fever vaccine.

This clonotype was detected many times. This chain links TRBV20-1 with TRBJ2-3, with a weak D call TRBD2 (5 bases). The CDR3 spans 14 residues. V was trimmed by 1 base and J by 2 bases, leaving 10 bases between them. Germline loops: CDR1 DFQATT, CDR2 SNEGSKA (reference sequence). CDR3 in amino acids: CSARAGRDTDTQYF. CDR3 coding DNA: TGCAGTGCTAGAGCGGGAAGGGACACAGATACGCAGTATTTT.

V is TRBV7-8 and J is TRBJ2-7; no clear D. CDR1 and CDR2 (germline): SGHVS, FQNEAQ. The CDR3 has 13 residues. Trimming shortened V by 5 bases and J by 3 bases, and 11 bases separated the two germline ends. The CDR3 spells CASSPGIFYEQYF. In nucleotides, the CDR3 is TGTGCCAGCAGCCCTGGGATCTTCTACGAGCAGTACTTC.

This clonotype was counted at least ten times. The chain joins TRBV12-3 or TRBV12-4 to TRBJ2-1; no clear D. The CDR3 covers 13 residues. V dropped 5 bases and J dropped 10 bases, with 15 bases sitting between them. CDR3 DNA sequence: TGTGCCAGCAGTACCTCCGAGAGCCCCGAGCAGTTCTTC. Translating it yields CASSTSESPEQFF.

This clonotype was seen many times. The CDR3 DNA follows: TGCGCCAGCAGCTCCCCTGGAGCGGGAGAGGGTAATGAGCAGTTCTTC. It translates to CASSSPGAGEGNEQFF. The chain has TRBV5-1 and TRBJ2-1; TRBD2 agrees at 8 bases. Trimming cost V 3 bases and J 7 bases; bases outside gene matches: 12. This CDR3 spans 16 amino acids. Germline values: CDR1 SGHRS, CDR2 YFSETQ.

This clonotype has a count of ten or more. The gene calls are TRBV7-9 and TRBJ2-1, with unresolved D. This CDR3 has 13 amino acids. CDR1 is SEHNR, CDR2 FQNEAQ, per germline (reference sequence). Deletions cut 3 bases from V and 10 bases from J, with 13 bases between. In DNA, the CDR3 is TGTGCCAGCAGCTTTAATCAAGCATTCGAGCAGTTCTTC. Its translation is CASSFNQAFEQFF.

This clonotype was detected only a few times. This chain uses TRBV27 with TRBJ2-3; 7 positions match TRBD2. From germline, CDR1 is MNHEY and CDR2 SMNVEV (reference sequence). Trimming cost V 4 bases and J 0 bases; bases outside gene matches: 16. This CDR3 spans 19 amino acids. CDR3 loop: CASSSLQWEGLTSTDTQYF. For the CDR3, the DNA is TGTGCCAGCAGTTCCCTCCAGTGGGAGGGCCTCACTAGCACAGATACGCAGTATTTT.

This clonotype has more than one count but fewer than ten. The chain has TRBV11-2 and TRBJ2-7; weak D call: TRBD2 (6 bases). CDR3 length: 13 residues. Germline values: CDR1 SGHAT, CDR2 FQNNGV. Trimming cost V 6 bases and J 2 bases, with 11 bases left between them. DNA of the CDR3: TGTGCCAGCAGTTCCGGGGGAACCTACGAGCAGTACTTC. Protein product: CASSSGGTYEQYF.

This clonotype has just a few counts. This chain uses TRBV6-5 with TRBJ2-3, with D unresolved. Germline values: CDR1 MNHEY, CDR2 SVGAGI. The CDR3 loop spans 15 amino acids. The germline V and J ends were trimmed by 2 bases and 0 bases, with 9 bases remaining between them. The CDR3 nucleotides read TGTGCCAGCAGTTACGCCCCCACTAGCACAGATACGCAGTATTTT. It translates to CASSYAPTSTDTQYF.

This clonotype turned up a few times. The gene calls are TRBV9 and TRBJ2-7; the D gene is possibly TRBD1 (6 bases). CDR3 length equals 14 residues. The germline CDR1 and CDR2 sequences are SGDLS and YYNGEE. The germline V and J ends were trimmed by 2 bases and 7 bases, with 16 bases remaining between them. The DNA of the CDR3 is TGTGCCAGCAGCGTTTCAGGGGACGCGGGTGAGCAGTACTTC. It is translated as CASSVSGDAGEQYF.

This clonotype was seen a few times. The gene calls are TRBV6-2 or TRBV6-3 and TRBJ2-5; D may be TRBD1 (6 bases). This CDR3 spans 14 amino acids. The V gene's germline CDR1 is MNHEY and CDR2 SVGEGT. The V end lost 7 bases, the J end lost 3 bases, and 15 bases lay between the germline ends. Here the CDR3 DNA reads TGTGCCAGCACTCAGGGGAATAGCAAAGAGACCCAGTACTTC. Translation gives CASTQGNSKETQYF.

This clonotype was seen a handful of times. The chain uses TRBV7-8 and TRBJ1-5, with 7 bases lining up with TRBD1. Germline V gene lookup returns CDR1 SGHVS and CDR2 FQNEAQ. This CDR3 region has 15 residues. V gave up 5 bases and J gave up 0 bases; unmatched junction bases: 4. The CDR3 bases are TGTGCCAGCAGCGCGGGACAGAATAGCAATCAGCCCCAGCATTTT. This translates into CASSAGQNSNQPQHF.

V and J are TRBV29-1 and TRBJ2-1; 12 bases agree with TRBD2. In germline, CDR1 is SQVTM, CDR2 ANQGSEA. CDR3 length: 16 amino acids. V trimming: 4 bases; J trimming: 0 bases; junction bases outside the gene matches: 4. CDR3 loop: CSVVLAGGSSYNEQFF. CDR3 DNA: TGCAGCGTTGTTCTAGCGGGAGGGAGCTCCTACAATGAGCAGTTCTTC.

This clonotype was detected many times. The rearrangement joins TRBV12-3 or TRBV12-4 to TRBJ2-7, with 11 bases lining up with TRBD2. The CDR3 extends over 15 amino acids. V lost 5 bases to trimming and J lost 2 bases; unmatched junction nucleotides: 5. The CDR3 loop is CASSKTSGSTYEQYF. In DNA form, the CDR3 reads TGTGCCAGCAGTAAAACTAGCGGGAGTACCTACGAGCAGTACTTC.

V gene TRBV7-6 combines with J gene TRBJ1-5; D unresolved. Germline V gives CDR1 SGHVS, CDR2 FNYEAQ. The V end lost 4 bases, the J end lost 6 bases, and 13 bases lay between the germline ends. This CDR3 contains 14 residues. This chain's CDR3 is CASSSLTGGQPQHF. CDR3 nucleotides: TGTGCCAGCAGCTCCCTGACCGGTGGTCAGCCCCAGCATTTT.

This clonotype was seen only a few times. The chain combines TRBV2 with TRBJ2-7, with TRBD1 matching 8 bases. The V gene's germline CDR1 is SNHLY and CDR2 FYNNEI. This CDR3 spans 13 amino acids. J gave up 5 bases and V 6 bases, and 6 bases lay outside the gene matches. CDR3: CASRGQGGDEQYF. The CDR3, as DNA: TGTGCCAGCAGAGGACAGGGAGGCGACGAGCAGTACTTC.

The gene calls are TRBV20-1 and TRBJ2-7; 9 nucleotides agree with TRBD1. Unmatched junction bases numbered 4, after V lost 2 bases and J lost 2 bases. CDR3 length: 14 residues. Germline V CDR1 and CDR2: DFQATT, SNEGSKA (reference sequence). The CDR3 DNA reads TGCAGTGCTAGACCCCGGGACAGGGCCTACGAGCAGTACTTC. It specifies CSARPRDRAYEQYF.

This clonotype was seen more than once but under ten times. The chain carries TRBV12-3 or TRBV12-4 and TRBJ2-7, with D unresolved. Trimming pared 6 bases from V and 6 bases from J, leaving 12 bases between. This CDR3 has 12 residues. CDR3 sequence: CASSHGYSEQYF. The CDR3 bases are TGTGCCAGCAGCCACGGGTACTCCGAGCAGTACTTC.

V gene TRBV4-2 combines with J gene TRBJ2-3, with D unresolved. CDR3 size: 15 residues. The V gene lost 0 bases and the J gene lost 6 bases, with 13 bases spanning the gap. Germline CDR1 is LGHNA and CDR2 is YNFKEQ. CDR3 coding DNA: TGTGCCAGCAGCCAAGAGTCCATACCACAGGATACGCAGTATTTT. It yields the protein CASSQESIPQDTQYF.

In this sample, this clonotype turned up a few times. This chain connects TRBV14 to TRBJ2-5; 12 bases map to TRBD2. Germline lookup yields CDR1 SGHDN and CDR2 FVKESK. There are 16 residues in the CDR3. The V and J ends lost 4 bases and 3 bases, in that order; junction bases with no gene match: 6. The CDR3 reads CASSPGLAGGEETQYF. As DNA, the CDR3 is TGTGCCAGCAGCCCGGGACTAGCGGGTGGAGAAGAGACCCAGTACTTC. The entire variable domain, with the rest obtained from reference TRBV14 and TRBJ2-5, is as follows: EAGVTQFPSHSVIEKGQTVTLRCDPISGHDNLYWYRRVMGKEIKFLLHFVKESKQDESGMPNNRFLAERTGGTYSTLKVQPAELEDSGVYFCASSPGLAGGEETQYFGPGTRLLVL.

This clonotype was observed a few times. The chain recombines TRBV12-3 or TRBV12-4 with TRBJ1-4, with 9 positions matching TRBD1. J lost 8 bases, V lost 5 bases, and 6 bases had no gene match. CDR3 size: 14 residues. For the CDR3, the DNA is TGTGCCAGCAGTCTGGGGACAGGGAACGAAAAACTGTTTTTT. It codes for CASSLGTGNEKLFF.

The sample holds a few counts of this clonotype. The chain carries TRBV5-1 and TRBJ2-1; D perhaps matches TRBD2 (6 bases). The CDR3 runs to 15 residues. With 4 bases removed from V and 7 bases from J, the gap between germline ends came to 18 bases. The germline V gene has CDR1 SGHRS and CDR2 YFSETQ. CDR3 sequence: CASSPDPGAANEQFF. CDR3 DNA sequence: TGCGCCAGCAGCCCGGATCCGGGAGCGGCAAATGAGCAGTTCTTC.

With respect to this clonotype: A much bigger clone sits one base away, suggesting this may be a read error. The chain employs TRBV20-1 and TRBJ2-2; 15 nucleotides agree with TRBD2. The CDR3 covers 19 residues. CDR1 and CDR2 from the germline V gene are DFQATT and SNEGSKA (reference sequence). The junction had 20 bases not matched to a gene; V was cut back by 6 bases and J by 9 bases. The CDR3 sequence is CSARGLAGGRVHETRELFF. The CDR3 DNA is TGCAGTGCCCGCGGACTAGCGGGAGGGCGAGTCCACGAAACCAGGGAGCTGTTTTTT.

This clonotype was picked up a small number of times. The chain's CDR3 is CASSLPPSGPSEQYF. The CDR3 bases are TGTGCCAGCAGCTTACCCCCTTCAGGGCCTAGTGAGCAGTACTTC. The chain has TRBV11-2 and TRBJ2-7, with D perhaps matching TRBD1 (5 bases). The CDR3 runs to 15 residues. Looked up from germline, CDR1 is SGHAT and CDR2 is FQNNGV. The ends were cut back, 2 bases at V and 7 bases at J, with 18 bases in the middle.

The chain links TRBV25-1 to TRBJ2-5; 8 positions match TRBD2. J was trimmed by 1 base and V by 3 bases; bases with no gene match: 4. The length of the CDR3 is 15 residues. In germline, CDR1 is MGHDK, CDR2 SYGVNS. As DNA, the CDR3 is TGTGCCAGCAGTGAGTTCAGCGGGGGCCAAGAGACCCAGTACTTC. Its translation: CASSEFSGGQETQYF.

The chain carries TRBV20-1 and TRBJ2-3; D is ambiguous. The CDR3 is 11 amino acids. The ends were cut back, 1 base at V and 6 bases at J, with 5 bases in the middle. CDR1 and CDR2 from the germline V gene are DFQATT and SNEGSKA (reference sequence). The CDR3: CSARGWDTQYF. The CDR3 DNA sequence: TGCAGTGCTAGAGGCTGGGATACGCAGTATTTT.

This clonotype was found once. This sequence may be a read error, since a much larger clone differs from it by one base. The rearrangement joins TRBV29-1 to TRBJ2-7; D is perhaps TRBD2 (5 bases). This CDR3 comprises 11 residues. Between the trimmed V and J ends, which lost 3 bases and 5 bases, there was a span of 8 bases. Germline V gives CDR1 SQVTM, CDR2 ANQGSEA. The CDR3 spells CSVDGKNEQYF. CDR3 coding DNA: TGCAGCGTTGACGGGAAGAACGAGCAGTACTTC.

The chain carries TRBV24-1 and TRBJ2-2; D may correspond to TRBD1 or TRBD2 (5 bases each). The CDR3 has 17 amino acids. Germline V gives CDR1 KGHDR, CDR2 SFDVKD. V was pared by 0 bases and J by 6 bases, with 16 bases between. The DNA of the CDR3 is TGTGCCACCAGTGATTTGAAGGGGCCCGGGGTTGCCGGGGAGCTGTTTTTT. This codes for CATSDLKGPGVAGELFF.

The table lists this clonotype with a few counts. This chain joins TRBV3-1 and TRBJ1-1; TRBD1 agrees at 8 bases. Trimming removed 1 base from V and 11 bases from J; junction bases left unmatched: 9. The germline CDR1 and CDR2 sequences are LGHDT and YNNKEL (reference sequence). The CDR3 is made up of 14 amino acids. CDR3 sequence reads: CASSQAGGASLAFF. CDR3 DNA: TGTGCCAGCAGCCAAGCAGGGGGCGCGAGTTTGGCTTTCTTT.

This clonotype was seen a few times. V is TRBV3-1 and J is TRBJ2-7; TRBD1 matches 7 bases. This CDR3 comprises 15 residues. With 1 base clipped from V and 2 bases from J, the junction kept 5 bases outside the gene matches. Germline lookup yields CDR1 LGHDT and CDR2 YNNKEL (reference sequence). The CDR3 nucleotides read TGTGCCAGCAGCCAAGTATTCAGGGGGACCTACGAGCAGTACTTC. Protein sequence: CASSQVFRGTYEQYF.

Details on this clonotype: At one boundary the junction diverges from the germline segment, which might be a read error. V gene TRBV28 combines with J gene TRBJ2-7, with D perhaps TRBD2 (6 bases). CDR1 and CDR2 (germline): MDHEN, SYDVKM. The CDR3 contains 11 residues. CDR3 sequence: CASAEDYEQCF. CDR3 coding DNA: TGTGCCAGCGCGGAGGACTACGAGCAGTGCTTC.